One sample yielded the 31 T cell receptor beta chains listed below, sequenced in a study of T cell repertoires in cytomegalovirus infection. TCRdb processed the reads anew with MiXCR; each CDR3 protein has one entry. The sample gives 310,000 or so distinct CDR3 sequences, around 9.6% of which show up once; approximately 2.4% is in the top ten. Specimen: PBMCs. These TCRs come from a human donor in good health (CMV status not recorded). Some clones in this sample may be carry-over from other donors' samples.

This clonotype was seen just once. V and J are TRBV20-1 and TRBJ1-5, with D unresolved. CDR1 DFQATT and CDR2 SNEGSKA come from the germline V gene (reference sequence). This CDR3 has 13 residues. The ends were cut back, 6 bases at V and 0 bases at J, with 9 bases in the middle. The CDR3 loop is CSALDDSNQPQHF. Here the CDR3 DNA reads TGCAGTGCCCTCGATGATAGCAATCAGCCCCAGCATTTT.

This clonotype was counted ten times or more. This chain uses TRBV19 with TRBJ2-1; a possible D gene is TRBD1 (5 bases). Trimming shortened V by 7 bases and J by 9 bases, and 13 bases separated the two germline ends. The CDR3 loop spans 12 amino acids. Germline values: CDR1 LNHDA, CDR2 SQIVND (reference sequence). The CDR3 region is CASKAGHREQFF. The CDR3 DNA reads TGTGCCAGTAAAGCTGGACATCGTGAGCAGTTCTTC.

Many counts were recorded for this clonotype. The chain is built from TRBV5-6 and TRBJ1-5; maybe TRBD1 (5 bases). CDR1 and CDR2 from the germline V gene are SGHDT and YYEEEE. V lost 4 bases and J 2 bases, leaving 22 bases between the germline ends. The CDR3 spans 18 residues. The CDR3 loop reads CASSRRPRAGIGNQPQHF. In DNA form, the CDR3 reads TGTGCCAGCAGCCGAAGACCCAGGGCTGGGATTGGCAATCAGCCCCAGCATTTT.

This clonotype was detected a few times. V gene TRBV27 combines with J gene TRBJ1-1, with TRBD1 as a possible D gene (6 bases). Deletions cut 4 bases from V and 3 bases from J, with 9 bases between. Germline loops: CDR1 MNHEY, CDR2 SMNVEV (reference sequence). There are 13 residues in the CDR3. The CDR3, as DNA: TGTGCCAGCAGTTCGACAGGATACACTGAAGCTTTCTTT. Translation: CASSSTGYTEAFF.

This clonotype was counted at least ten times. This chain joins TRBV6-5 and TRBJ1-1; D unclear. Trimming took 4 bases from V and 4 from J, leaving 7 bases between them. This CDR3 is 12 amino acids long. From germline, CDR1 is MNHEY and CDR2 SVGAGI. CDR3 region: CASSSQITEAFF. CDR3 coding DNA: TGTGCCAGCAGTTCACAGATCACTGAAGCTTTCTTT.

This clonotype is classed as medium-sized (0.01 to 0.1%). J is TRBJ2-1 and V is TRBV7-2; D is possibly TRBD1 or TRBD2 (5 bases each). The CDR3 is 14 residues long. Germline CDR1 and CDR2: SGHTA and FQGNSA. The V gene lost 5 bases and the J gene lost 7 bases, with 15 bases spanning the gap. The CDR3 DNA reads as TGTGCCAGCAGCGAAGATCCGTGGGGGAATGAGCAGTTCTTC. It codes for CASSEDPWGNEQFF.

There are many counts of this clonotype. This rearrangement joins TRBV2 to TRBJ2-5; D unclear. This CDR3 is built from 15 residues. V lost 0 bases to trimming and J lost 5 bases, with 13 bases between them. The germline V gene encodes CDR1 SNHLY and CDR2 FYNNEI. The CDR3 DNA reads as TGTGCCAGCAGTGAAGCCCGTGGAACCGCGGAGACCCAGTACTTC. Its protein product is CASSEARGTAETQYF.

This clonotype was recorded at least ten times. Written as DNA, the CDR3 is TGCAGTGCTAGTCTAGGGGCTGGAACGACTAATGAAAAACTGTTTTTT. Translated: CSASLGAGTTNEKLFF. The rearrangement joins TRBV20-1 to TRBJ1-4; D perhaps matches TRBD1 (5 bases). The CDR3 is made up of 16 amino acids. Looked up from germline, CDR1 is DFQATT and CDR2 is SNEGSKA (reference sequence). V lost 3 bases and J lost 2, with 16 bases in between.

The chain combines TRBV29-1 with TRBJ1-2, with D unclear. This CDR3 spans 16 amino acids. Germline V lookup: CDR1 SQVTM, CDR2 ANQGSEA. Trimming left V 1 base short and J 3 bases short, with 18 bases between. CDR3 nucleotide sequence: TGCAGCGTTGAAGCTTCGCGAGAGGGTTTAGACTATGGCTACACCTTC. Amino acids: CSVEASREGLDYGYTF. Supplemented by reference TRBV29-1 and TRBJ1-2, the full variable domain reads SAVISQKPSRDICQRGTSLTIQCQVDSQVTMMFWYRQQPGQSLTLIATANQGSEATYESGFVIDKFPISRPNLTFSTLTVSNMSPEDSSIYLCSVEASREGLDYGYTFGSGTRLTVV.

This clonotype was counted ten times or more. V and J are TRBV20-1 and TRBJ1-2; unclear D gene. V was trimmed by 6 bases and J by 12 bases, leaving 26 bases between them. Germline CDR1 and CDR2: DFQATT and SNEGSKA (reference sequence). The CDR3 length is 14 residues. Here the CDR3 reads CSALGKGWIERDTF. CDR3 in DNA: TGCAGTGCCTTAGGTAAAGGTTGGATCGAGAGGGACACCTTC.

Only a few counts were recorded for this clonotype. The CDR3 loop is CASSPDLTRYEQYF. CDR3 bases: TGTGCCAGCAGCCCCGACCTGACACGGTACGAGCAGTACTTC. This sequence joins TRBV13 and TRBJ2-7; D unclear. Trimming removed 5 bases from V and 4 bases from J, with 15 bases in between. The CDR3 covers 14 residues. Germline V gene sequence: CDR1 PRHDT, CDR2 FYEKMQ (reference sequence).

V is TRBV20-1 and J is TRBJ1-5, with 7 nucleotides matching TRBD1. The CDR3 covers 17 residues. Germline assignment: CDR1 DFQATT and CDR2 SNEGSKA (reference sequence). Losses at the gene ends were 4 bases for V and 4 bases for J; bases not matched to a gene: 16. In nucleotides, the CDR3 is TGCAGTGCTATAGGTCTGGGACAGACTCTAATTAATCAGCCCCAGCATTTT. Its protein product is CSAIGLGQTLINQPQHF.

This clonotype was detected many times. CDR3 sequence (DNA): TGTGCCAGCCGGGGTTACTACGAGCAGTACGTC. This codes for CASRGYYEQYV. The V call is TRBV18, the J call TRBJ2-7; the D gene is possibly TRBD2 (5 bases). Germline values: CDR1 KGHSH, CDR2 LQKENI. This CDR3 has 11 amino acids. V shed 8 bases and J shed 3 bases, with 8 bases lying between them.

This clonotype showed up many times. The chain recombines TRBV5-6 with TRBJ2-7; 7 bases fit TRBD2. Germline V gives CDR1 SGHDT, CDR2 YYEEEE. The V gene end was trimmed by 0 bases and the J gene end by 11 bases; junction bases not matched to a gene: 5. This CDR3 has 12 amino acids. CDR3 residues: CASSLAVGGKYV. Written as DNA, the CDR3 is TGTGCCAGCAGCTTGGCCGTCGGGGGGAAGTACGTC.

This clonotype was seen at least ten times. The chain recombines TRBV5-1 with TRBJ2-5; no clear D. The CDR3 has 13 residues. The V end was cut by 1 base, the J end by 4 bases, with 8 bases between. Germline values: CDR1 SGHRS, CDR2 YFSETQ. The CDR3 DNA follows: TGCGCCAGCAGCTTGACGGGCGCAGAGACCCAGTACTTC. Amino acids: CASSLTGAETQYF.

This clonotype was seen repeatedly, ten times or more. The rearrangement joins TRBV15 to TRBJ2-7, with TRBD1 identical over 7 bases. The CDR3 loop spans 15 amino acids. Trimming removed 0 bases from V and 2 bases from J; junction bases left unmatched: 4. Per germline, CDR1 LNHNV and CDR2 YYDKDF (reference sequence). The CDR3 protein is CATSREAGGTYEQYF. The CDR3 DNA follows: TGTGCCACCAGCAGAGAGGCAGGGGGAACCTACGAGCAGTACTTC.

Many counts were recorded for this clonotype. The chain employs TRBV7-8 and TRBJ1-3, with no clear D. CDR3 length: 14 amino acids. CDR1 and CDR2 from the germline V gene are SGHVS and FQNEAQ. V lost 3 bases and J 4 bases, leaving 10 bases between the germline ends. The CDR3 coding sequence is TGTGCCAGCAGCTTGGGCGGGCTCGGAAACACCATATATTTT. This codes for CASSLGGLGNTIYF. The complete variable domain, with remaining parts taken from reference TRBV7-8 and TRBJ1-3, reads GAGVSQSPRYKVAKRGQDVALRCDPISGHVSLFWYQQALGQGPEFLTYFQNEAQLDKSGLPSDRFFAERPEGSVSTLKIQRTQQEDSAVYLCASSLGGLGNTIYFGEGSWLTVV.

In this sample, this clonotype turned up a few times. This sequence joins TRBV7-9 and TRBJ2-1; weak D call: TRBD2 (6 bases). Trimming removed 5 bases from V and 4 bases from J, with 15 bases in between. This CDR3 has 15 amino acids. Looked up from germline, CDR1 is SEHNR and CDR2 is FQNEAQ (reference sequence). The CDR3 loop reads CASSAARDFYNEQFF. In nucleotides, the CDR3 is TGTGCCAGCAGCGCAGCCCGGGACTTTTACAATGAGCAGTTCTTC.

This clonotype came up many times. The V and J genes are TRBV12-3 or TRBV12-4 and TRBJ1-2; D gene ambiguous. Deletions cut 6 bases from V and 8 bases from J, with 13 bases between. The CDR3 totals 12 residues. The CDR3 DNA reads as TGTGCCAGCAGCTCCCCCGGTAAGGGCTACACCTTC. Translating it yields CASSSPGKGYTF.

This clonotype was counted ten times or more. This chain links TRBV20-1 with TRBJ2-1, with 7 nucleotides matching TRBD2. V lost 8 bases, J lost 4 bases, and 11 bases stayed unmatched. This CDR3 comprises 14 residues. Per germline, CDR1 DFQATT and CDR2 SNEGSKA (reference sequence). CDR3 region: CSFYRAGLYNEQFF. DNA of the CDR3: TGCAGTTTTTATAGAGCGGGGTTGTACAATGAGCAGTTCTTC.

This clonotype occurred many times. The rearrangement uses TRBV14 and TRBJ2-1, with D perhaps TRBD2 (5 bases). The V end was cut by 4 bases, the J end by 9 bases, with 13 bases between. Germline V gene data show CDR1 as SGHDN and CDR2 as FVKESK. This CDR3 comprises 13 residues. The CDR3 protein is CASSPPRSGEQFF. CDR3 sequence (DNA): TGTGCCAGCAGCCCCCCCCGGAGCGGTGAGCAGTTCTTC.

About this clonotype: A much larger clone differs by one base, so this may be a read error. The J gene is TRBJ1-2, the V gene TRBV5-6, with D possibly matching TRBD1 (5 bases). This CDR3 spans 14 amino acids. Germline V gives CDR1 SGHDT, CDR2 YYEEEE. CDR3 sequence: CASSYSTGPWGYAF. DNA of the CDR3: TGTGCCAGCAGCTACAGTACAGGACCTTGGGGCTACGCCTTC.

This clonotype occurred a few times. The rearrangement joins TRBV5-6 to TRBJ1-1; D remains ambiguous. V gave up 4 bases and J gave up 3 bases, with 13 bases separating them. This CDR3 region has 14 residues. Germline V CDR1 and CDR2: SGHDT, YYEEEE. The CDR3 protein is CASSLRVADTEAFF. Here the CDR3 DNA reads TGTGCCAGCAGCCTGCGGGTGGCGGACACTGAAGCTTTCTTT.

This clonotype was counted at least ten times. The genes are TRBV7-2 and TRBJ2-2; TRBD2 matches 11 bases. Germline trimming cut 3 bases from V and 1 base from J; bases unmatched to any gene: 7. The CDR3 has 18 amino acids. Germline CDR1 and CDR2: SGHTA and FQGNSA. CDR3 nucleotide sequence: TGTGCCAGCAGCTTCCTAGCGGGGGGCCCCGTGAACACCGGGGAGCTGTTTTTT. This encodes CASSFLAGGPVNTGELFF.

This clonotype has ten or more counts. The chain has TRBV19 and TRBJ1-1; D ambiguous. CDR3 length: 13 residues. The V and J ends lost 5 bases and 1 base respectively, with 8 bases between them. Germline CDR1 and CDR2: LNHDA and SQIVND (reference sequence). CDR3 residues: CASSASRNTEAFF. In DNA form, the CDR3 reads TGTGCCAGTAGTGCCTCGAGGAACACTGAAGCTTTCTTT.

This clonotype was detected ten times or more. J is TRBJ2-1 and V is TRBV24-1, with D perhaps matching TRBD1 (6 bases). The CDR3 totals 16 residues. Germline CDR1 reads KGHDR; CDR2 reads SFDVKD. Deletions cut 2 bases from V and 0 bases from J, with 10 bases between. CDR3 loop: CATSDSTGRSYNEQFF. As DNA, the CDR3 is TGTGCCACCAGTGATTCGACAGGACGCTCCTACAATGAGCAGTTCTTC.

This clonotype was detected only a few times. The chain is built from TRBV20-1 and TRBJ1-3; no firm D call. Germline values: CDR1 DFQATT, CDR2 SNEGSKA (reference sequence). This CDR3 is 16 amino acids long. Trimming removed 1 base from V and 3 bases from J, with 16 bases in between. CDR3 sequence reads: CSARGKDQEGGNTIYF. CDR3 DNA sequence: TGCAGTGCTAGAGGGAAGGACCAGGAAGGTGGAAACACCATATATTTT.

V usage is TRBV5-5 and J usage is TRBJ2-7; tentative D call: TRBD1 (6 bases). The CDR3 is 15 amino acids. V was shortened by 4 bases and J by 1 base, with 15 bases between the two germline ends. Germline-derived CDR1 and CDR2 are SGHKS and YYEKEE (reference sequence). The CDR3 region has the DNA TGTGCCAGCAGCAAAGGTTCCAGGGGTTCCTACGAGCAGTACGTC. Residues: CASSKGSRGSYEQYV.

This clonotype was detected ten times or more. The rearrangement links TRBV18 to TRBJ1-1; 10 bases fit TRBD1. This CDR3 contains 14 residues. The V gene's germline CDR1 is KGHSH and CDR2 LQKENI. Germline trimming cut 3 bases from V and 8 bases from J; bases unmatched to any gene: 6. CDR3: CASSPGTGAWEAFF. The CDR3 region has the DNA TGTGCCAGCTCACCCGGGACAGGGGCGTGGGAAGCTTTCTTT.

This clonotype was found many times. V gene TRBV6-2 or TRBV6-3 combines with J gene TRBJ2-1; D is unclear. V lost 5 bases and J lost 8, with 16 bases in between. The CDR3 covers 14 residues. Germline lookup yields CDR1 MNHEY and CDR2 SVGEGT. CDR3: CASSPPEVKDEQFF. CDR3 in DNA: TGTGCCAGCAGTCCCCCTGAGGTAAAGGATGAGCAGTTCTTC.

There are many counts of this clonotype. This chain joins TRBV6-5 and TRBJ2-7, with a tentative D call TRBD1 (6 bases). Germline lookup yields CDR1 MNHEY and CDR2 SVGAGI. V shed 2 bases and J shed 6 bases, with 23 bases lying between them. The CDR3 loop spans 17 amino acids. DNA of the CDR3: TGTGCCAGCAGTTACGGGGATTTCGACAGGCCACCTGGCGAGCAGTACTTC. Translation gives CASSYGDFDRPPGEQYF.